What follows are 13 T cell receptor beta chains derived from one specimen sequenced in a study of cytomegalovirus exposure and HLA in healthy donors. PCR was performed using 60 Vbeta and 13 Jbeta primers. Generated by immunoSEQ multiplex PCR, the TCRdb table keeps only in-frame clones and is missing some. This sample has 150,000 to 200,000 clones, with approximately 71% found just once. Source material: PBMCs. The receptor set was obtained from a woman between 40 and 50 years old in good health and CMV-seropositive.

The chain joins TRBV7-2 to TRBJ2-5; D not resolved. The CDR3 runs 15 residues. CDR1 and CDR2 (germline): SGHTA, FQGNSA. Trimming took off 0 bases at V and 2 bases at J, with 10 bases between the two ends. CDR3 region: CASSLASVRQETQYF. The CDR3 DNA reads TGTGCCAGCAGCTTAGCTTCGGTCCGGCAAGAGACCCAGTACTTC.

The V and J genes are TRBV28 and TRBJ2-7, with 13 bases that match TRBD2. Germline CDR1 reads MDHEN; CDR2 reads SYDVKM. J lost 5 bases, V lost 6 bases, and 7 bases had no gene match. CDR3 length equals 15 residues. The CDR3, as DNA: TGTGCCAGCAGGGGTAGGACTAGCGGGAGCCACGAGCAGTACTTC. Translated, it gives CASRGRTSGSHEQYF. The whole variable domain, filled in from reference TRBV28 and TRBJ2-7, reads DVKVTQSSRYLVKRTGEKVFLECVQDMDHENMFWYRQDPGLGLRLIYFSYDVKMKEKGDIPEGYSVSREKKERFSLILESASTNQTSMYLCASRGRTSGSHEQYFGPGTRLTVT.

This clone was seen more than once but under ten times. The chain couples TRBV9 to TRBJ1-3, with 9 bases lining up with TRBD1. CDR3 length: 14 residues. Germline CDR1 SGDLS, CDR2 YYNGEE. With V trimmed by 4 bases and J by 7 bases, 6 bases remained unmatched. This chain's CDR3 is CASSSTGGRNTIYF. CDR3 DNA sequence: TGTGCCAGCAGCTCTACAGGGGGCCGGAACACCATATATTTT. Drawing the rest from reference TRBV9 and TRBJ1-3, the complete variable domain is DSGVTQTPKHLITATGQRVTLRCSPRSGDLSVYWYQQSLDQGLQFLIQYYNGEERAKGNILERFSAQQFPDLHSELNLSSLELGDSALYFCASSSTGGRNTIYFGEGSWLTVV.

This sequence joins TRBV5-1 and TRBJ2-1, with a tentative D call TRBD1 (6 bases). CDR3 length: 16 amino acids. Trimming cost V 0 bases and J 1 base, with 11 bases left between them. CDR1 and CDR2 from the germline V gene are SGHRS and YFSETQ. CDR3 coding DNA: TGCGCCAGCAGCTTGGAGGCCAGGGGATCCTACAATGAGCAGTTCTTC. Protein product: CASSLEARGSYNEQFF.

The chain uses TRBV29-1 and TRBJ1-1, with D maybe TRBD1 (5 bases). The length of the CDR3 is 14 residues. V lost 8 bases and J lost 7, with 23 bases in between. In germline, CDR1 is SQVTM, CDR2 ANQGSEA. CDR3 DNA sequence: TGCAGCTCAAGGCAGGGCGAATTTAAGAATGAAGCTTTCTTT. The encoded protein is CSSRQGEFKNEAFF. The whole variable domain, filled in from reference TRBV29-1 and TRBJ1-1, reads SAVISQKPSRDICQRGTSLTIQCQVDSQVTMMFWYRQQPGQSLTLIATANQGSEATYESGFVIDKFPISRPNLTFSTLTVSNMSPEDSSIYLCSSRQGEFKNEAFFGQGTRLTVV.

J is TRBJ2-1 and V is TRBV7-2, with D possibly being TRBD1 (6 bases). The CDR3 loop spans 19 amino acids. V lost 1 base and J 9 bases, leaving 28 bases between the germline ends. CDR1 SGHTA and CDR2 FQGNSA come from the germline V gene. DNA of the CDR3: TGTGCCAGCAGCTTAGTCGGAGAGAGGGGGAGAGGTGGGTTCAGTGAGCAGTTCTTC. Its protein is CASSLVGERGRGGFSEQFF. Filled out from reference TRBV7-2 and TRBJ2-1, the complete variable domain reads GAGVSQSPSNKVTEKGKDVELRCDPISGHTALYWYRQSLGQGLEFLIYFQGNSAPDKSGLPSDRFSAERTGGSVSTLTIQRTQQEDSAVYLCASSLVGERGRGGFSEQFFGPGTRLTVL.

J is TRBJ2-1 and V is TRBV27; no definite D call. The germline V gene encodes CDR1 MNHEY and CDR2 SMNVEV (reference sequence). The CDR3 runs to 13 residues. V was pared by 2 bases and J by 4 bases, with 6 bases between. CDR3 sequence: CASSLQVYNEQFF. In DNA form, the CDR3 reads TGTGCCAGCAGTTTACAGGTTTACAATGAGCAGTTCTTC.

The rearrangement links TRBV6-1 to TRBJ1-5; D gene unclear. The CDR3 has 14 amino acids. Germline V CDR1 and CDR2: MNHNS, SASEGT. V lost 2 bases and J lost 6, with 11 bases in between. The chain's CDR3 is CASSETGRPQPQHF. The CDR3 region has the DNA TGTGCCAGCAGTGAAACTGGCAGGCCTCAGCCCCAGCATTTT.

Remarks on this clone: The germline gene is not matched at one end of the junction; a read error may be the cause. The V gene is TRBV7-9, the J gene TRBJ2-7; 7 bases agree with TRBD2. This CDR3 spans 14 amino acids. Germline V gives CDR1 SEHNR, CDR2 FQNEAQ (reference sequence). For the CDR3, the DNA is TGTTCCAGCAGCTTAGCAGCGGGACGCTACGAGCAGTACTTC. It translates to CSSSLAAGRYEQYF. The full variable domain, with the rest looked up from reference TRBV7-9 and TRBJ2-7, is DTGVSQNPRHKITKRGQNVTFRCDPISEHNRLYWYRQTLGQGPEFLTYFQNEAQLEKSRLLSDRFSAERPKGSFSTLEIQRTEQGDSAMYLCSSSLAAGRYEQYFGPGTRLTVT.

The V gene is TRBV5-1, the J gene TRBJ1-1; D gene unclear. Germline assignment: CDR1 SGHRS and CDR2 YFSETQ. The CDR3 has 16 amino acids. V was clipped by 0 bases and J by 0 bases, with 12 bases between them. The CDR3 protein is CASSLAGPIMNTEAFF. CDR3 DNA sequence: TGCGCCAGCAGCTTGGCGGGTCCCATAATGAACACTGAAGCTTTCTTT.

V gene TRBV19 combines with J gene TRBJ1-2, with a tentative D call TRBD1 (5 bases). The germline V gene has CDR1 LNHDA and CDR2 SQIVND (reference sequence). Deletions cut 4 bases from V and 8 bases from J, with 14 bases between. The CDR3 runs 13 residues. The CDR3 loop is CASSRQKSGGYTF. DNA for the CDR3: TGTGCCAGTAGTAGACAGAAGAGTGGGGGCTACACCTTC.

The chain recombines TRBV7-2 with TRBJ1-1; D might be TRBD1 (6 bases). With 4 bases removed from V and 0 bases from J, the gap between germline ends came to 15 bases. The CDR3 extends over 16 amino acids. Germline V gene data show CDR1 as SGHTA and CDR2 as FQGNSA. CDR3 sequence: CASSSGAGLMNTEAFF. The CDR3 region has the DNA TGTGCCAGCAGCTCAGGGGCAGGTCTTATGAACACTGAAGCTTTCTTT.

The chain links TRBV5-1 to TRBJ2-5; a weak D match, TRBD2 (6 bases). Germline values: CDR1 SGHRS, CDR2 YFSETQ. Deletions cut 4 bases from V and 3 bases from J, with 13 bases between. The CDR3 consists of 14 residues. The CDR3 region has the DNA TGCGCCAGCAGCCTGACTAGTCTCGAAGAGACCCAGTACTTC. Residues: CASSLTSLEETQYF. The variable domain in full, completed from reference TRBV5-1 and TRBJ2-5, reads KAGVTQTPRYLIKTRGQQVTLSCSPISGHRSVSWYQQTPGQGLQFLFEYFSETQRNKGNFPGRFSGRQFSNSRSEMNVSTLELGDSALYLCASSLTSLEETQYFGPGTRLLVL.